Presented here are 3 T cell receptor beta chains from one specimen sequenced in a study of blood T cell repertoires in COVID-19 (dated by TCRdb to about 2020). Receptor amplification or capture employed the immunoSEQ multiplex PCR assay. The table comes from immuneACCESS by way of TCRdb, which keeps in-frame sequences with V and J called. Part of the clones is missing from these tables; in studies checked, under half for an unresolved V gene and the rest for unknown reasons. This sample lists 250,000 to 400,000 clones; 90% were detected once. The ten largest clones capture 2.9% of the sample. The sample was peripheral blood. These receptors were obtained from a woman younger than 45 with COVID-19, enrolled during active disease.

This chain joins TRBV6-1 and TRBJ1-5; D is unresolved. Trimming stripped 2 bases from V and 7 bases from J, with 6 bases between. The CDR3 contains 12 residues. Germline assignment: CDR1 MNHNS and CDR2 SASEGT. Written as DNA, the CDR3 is TGTGCCAGCAGTGAATATAAACAGCCCCAGCATTTT. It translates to CASSEYKQPQHF.

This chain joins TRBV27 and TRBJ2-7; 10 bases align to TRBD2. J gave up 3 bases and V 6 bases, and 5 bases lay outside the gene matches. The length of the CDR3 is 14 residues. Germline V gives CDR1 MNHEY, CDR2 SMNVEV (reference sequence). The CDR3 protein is CASSSLAGLYEQYF. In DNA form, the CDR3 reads TGTGCCAGCAGCTCACTAGCGGGGCTCTACGAGCAGTACTTC.

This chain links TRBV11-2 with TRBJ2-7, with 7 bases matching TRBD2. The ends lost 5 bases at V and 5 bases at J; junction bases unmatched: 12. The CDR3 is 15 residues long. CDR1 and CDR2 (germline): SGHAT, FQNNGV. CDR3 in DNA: TGTGCCAGCAGCCCCGAGGGCGGGAGTTACCACGAGCAGTACTTC. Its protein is CASSPEGGSYHEQYF.